The text below deals with one T cell receptor beta chain. Its specificity is not known. Germline CDR1 reads DFQATT; CDR2 reads SNEGSKA (reference sequence). The CDR3 runs to 12 residues. This specimen comes from a study of CXCR3-negative and CXCR3-positive naive CD8 T cells. Whole-study results and caveats: Both naive subsets had comparably high diversity; memory CD8+ cells much lower. CXCR3-negative naive cells had less hydrophobic TRB CDR3s than did CXCR3-positive naive cells.

The authors prepared UMI-labeled TRB cDNA libraries by 5' RACE. Following a re-call of the 5' RACE reads, TCRdb has one entry per CDR3 protein and lacks DNA. The sample holds 150,000 or so distinct CDR3 sequences. The clonotype originates from a human donor in good health. Some clones in this sample may be carry-over from other donors' samples. The chain is built from TRBV20-1 and TRBJ2-1. Source material: naive CXCR3+ CD8+ T cells from blood. Subset: CD45RO-CCR7+CD27+CD95- naive CD8+ T cells expressing CXCR3 (TNR3+). The CDR3 reads CSASDWDNEQFF.